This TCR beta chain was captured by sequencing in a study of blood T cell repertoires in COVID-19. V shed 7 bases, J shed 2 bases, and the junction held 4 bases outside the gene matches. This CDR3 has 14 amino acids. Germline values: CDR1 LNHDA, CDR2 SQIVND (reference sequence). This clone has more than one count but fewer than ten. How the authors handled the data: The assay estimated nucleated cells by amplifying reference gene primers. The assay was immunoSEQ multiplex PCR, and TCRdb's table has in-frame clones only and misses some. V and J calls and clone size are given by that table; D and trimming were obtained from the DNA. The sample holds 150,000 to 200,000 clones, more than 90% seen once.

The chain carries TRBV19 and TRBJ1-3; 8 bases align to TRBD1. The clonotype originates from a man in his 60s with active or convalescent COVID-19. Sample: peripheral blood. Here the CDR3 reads CASTSQGAGNTIYF. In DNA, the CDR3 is TGTGCCAGTACCTCACAGGGGGCTGGAAACACCATATATTTT. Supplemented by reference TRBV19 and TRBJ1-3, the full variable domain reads DGGITQSPKYLFRKEGQNVTLSCEQNLNHDAMYWYRQDPGQGLRLIYYSQIVNDFQKGDIAEGYSVSREKKESFPLTVTSAQKNPTAFYLCASTSQGAGNTIYFGEGSWLTVV.